The T cell receptor (beta chain) described here comes from a study of CD8 T cells in ankylosing spondylitis (dated by TCRdb to between 2016 and 2019). Context from the whole study: The study profiled T cell receptor beta repertoires in healthy donors and ankylosing spondylitis patients to find disease-linked TCR variants. The whole study cohort included about a hundred healthy donors and some 27 ankylosing spondylitis patients. Peripheral blood was sampled, and synovial fluid was also collected from ankylosing spondylitis patients.

The instrument was an Illumina HiSeq 2500. Quantitative 5'-RACE with molecular barcodes was the method used to prepare the TCR beta libraries. The paper's data handling went like this. A new computational method based on a probabilistic model of VDJ rearrangement was used to identify disease-linked TCR variants. The raw public reads went through TCRdb reprocessing: fastp at Q25, MiXCR clone calling, in-frame beta chains kept. Rows with a matching CDR3 protein are joined into one entry that keeps the most common DNA and genes. V and J calls and clone size were set by TCRdb, not the authors. Recorded for this sample are 450,000 to 550,000 distinct CDR3 sequences; 5.3% of them occurred a single time. Under 4.5% of the sample is taken by the ten largest. Of note for this clonotype: Its antigen specificity is not known. The record has no base qualities; no much larger clone is one base away.

Via the germline V gene, CDR1 is SNHLY and CDR2 FYNNEI. V loses 3 bases, J loses 4 bases, and the germline ends lie 9 bases apart. The CDR3, cysteine through phenylalanine, is 13 amino acids long. The sequence is cut down to CDR3 DNA, 39 bases in frame from base 1. Study-wide findings and limitations: The disease-linked clones showed a CD8+ phenotype and occurred at relatively low frequencies in peripheral blood. The disease-linked clones were reported to be significantly enriched in matched synovial fluid samples from ankylosing spondylitis patients. Some TCR beta motif variants had previously been reported in synovial fluid and blood of reactive arthritis patients, which suggested common disease-initiation mechanisms. A TCR beta motif of several highly homologous amino acid variants appeared characteristic of blood from ankylosing spondylitis patients.

Here the chain combines TRBV2 and TRBJ1-1; TRBD1 is possibly the D segment (6 matching bases). This clonotype was sampled from a male donor with ankylosing spondylitis. Sample: blood, either unsorted or a sorted T cell fraction (not recorded which). The sequenced DNA: TGTGCCAGCAGTGACAGGGGTTTCACTGAAGCTTTCTTT. Its coded protein is CASSDRGFTEAFF.